The T cell receptor (beta chain) under discussion was sequenced for a study of OX40 agonist ivuxolimab in advanced cancers. Study results and limitations: More expanded clones were found, on average, in CD8+ than in CD4+ T cells. Partial responders at 0.1-3.0 mg/kg showed near-lowest clonal expansion.

Comment on this clone: Its antigen remains unknown.

Using immunoSEQ multiplex PCR, the repertoire was profiled, and TCRdb retains in-frame clones only, with some absent. The sample yields tens of thousands of clones, around 80% seen once. Sequenced material: CD4+ or CD8+ T cells sorted from blood, taken in a trial of the OX40 agonist ivuxolimab. This TCR was sampled from an adult with an advanced solid tumor such as melanoma, head and neck, liver or kidney cancer.

DNA of the CDR3: TGTGCCAGCAGCCAAGAGTGGGAGGCAGAGACCCAGTACTTC. The encoded protein is CASSQEWEAETQYF. The V call is TRBV14, the J call TRBJ2-5, with D possibly matching TRBD2 (6 bases). The CDR3 extends over 14 amino acids. CDR1 and CDR2 (germline): SGHDN, FVKESK. Trimming removed 0 bases at V and 4 bases at J, with 9 bases between.